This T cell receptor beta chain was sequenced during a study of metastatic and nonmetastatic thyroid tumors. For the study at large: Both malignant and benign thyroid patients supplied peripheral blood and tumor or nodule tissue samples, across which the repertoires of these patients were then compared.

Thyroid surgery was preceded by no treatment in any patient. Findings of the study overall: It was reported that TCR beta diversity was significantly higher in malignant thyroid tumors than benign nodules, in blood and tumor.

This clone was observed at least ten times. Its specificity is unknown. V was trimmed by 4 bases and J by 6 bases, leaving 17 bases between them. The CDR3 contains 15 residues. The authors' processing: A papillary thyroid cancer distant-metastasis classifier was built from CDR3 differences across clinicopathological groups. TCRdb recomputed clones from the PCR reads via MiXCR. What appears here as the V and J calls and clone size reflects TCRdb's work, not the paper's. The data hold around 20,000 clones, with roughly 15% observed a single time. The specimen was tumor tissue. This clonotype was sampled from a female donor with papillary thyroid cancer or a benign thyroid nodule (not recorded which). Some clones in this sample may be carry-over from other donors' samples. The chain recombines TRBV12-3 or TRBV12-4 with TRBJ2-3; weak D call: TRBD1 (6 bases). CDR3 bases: TGTGCCAGCAGTTCTAACCGAAACCAGGGGGATACGCAGTATTTT. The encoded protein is CASSSNRNQGDTQYF.